This T cell receptor (beta chain) was sequenced in a study of T-cell reconstitution after alpha-beta-depleted transplantation in children. This clonotype has ten or more counts. Unique molecular identifiers were used to barcode this TCRbeta library. TCRdb called the PCR reads again in MiXCR, with one record for every CDR3 protein. Found here are around 680,000 distinct CDR3 sequences, 16% of them singletons; the top ten hold about 1.1%. CDR1 and CDR2 (germline): SQVTM, ANQGSEA. This CDR3 contains 14 residues. Trimming removed 2 bases at V and 1 base at J, with 8 bases between. This receptor was taken from a human donor who donated a stem cell graft to a child with acute myeloid leukemia. The input for sequencing was PBMCs from the stem cell graft donor, taken from the stem cell graft. The J gene is TRBJ2-2, the V gene TRBV29-1, with D perhaps TRBD2 (6 bases). CDR3 bases: TGCAGCGTTGAAAGGGGAGGGAACACCGGGGAGCTGTTTTTT. Protein sequence: CSVERGGNTGELFF.